This T cell receptor (beta chain) was obtained from a study of response to subunit inactivated influenza vaccine. V was cut by 3 bases and J by 2 bases, with 11 bases left in between. The CDR3 totals 15 residues. CDR1 and CDR2 from the germline V gene are MDHEN and SYDVKM. Whole-study findings and limits: Seasonal influenza vaccination, on each occasion, was suggested by the authors to recruit few new T cells.

TCRdb re-called the RT-PCR reads through MiXCR, storing one row per CDR3 protein. In the table there are hundreds of thousands of distinct CDR3 sequences, around 15% of which are singletons. For this clonotype: Its cognate antigen is unknown.

The chain joins TRBV28 to TRBJ1-5; the D is unclear. The TCR sequence derives from a man between 45 and 60 years old who received an inactivated influenza vaccine. The sample here was PBMCs from blood, taken approximately 15 days before vaccination. CDR3 DNA sequence: TGTGCCAGCAGTTTCCCAACCGAGGGCAATCAGCCCCAGCATTTT. Translated, it gives CASSFPTEGNQPQHF.